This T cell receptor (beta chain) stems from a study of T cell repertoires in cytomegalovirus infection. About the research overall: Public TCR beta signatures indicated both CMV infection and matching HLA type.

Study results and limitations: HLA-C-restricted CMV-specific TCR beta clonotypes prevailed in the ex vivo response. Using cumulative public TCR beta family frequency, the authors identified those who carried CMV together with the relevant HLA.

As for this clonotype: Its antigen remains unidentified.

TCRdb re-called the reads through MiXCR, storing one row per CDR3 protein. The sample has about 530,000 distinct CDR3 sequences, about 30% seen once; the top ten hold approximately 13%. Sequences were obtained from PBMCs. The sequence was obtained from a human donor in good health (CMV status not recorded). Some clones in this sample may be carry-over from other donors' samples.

The CDR3 loop is CASSRGQGPETQYF. As DNA, the CDR3 is TGTGCCAGCAGCCGGGGACAGGGGCCAGAGACCCAGTACTTC. The V gene is TRBV7-9, the J gene TRBJ2-5; 10 nucleotides agree with TRBD1. V gave up 5 bases and J gave up 4 bases; unmatched junction bases: 4. The CDR3 spans 14 residues. Germline CDR1 and CDR2: SEHNR and FQNEAQ (reference sequence).